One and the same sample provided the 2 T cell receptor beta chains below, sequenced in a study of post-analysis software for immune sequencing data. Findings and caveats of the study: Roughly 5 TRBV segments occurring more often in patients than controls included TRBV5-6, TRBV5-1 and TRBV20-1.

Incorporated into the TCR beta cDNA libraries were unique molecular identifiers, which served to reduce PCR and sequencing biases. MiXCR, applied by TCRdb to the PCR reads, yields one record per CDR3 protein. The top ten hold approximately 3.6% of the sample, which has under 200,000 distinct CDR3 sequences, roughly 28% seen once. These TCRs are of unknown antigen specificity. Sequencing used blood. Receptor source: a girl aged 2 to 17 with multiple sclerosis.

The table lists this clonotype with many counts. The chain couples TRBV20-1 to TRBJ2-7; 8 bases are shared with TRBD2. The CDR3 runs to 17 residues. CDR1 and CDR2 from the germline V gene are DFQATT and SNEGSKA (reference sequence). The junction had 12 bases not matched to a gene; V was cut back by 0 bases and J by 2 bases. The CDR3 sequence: CSARDWTSPDGPYEQYF. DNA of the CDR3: TGCAGTGCTAGAGACTGGACTAGCCCCGATGGGCCCTACGAGCAGTACTTC.

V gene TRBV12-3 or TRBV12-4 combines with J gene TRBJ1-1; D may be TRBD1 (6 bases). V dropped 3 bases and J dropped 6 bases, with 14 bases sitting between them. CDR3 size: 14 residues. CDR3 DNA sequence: TGTGCCAGCAGTTTCAGGGGACCCGGGCCTGAAGCTTTCTTT. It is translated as CASSFRGPGPEAFF.